Given below is one TCR beta chain in context. No antigen is known for it. No base qualities exist here, and no much larger clone lies one base off it. Libraries came from the immunoSEQ multiplex PCR assay. In its TCRdb copy, this immuneACCESS table keeps in-frame sequences only and misses some clones. Where compared with another copy, unresolved V genes explain less than half of these, and the others have no known cause. This sample comprises about 150,000 clones, approximately 96% of them detected only once. The ten largest clones take up 5.7% of the sample. This record comes from a study of control samples from healthy donors and cancer patients (dated by TCRdb to 2020 to 2022). Sequencing used blood. The source of this sequence is a man in his forties or fifties in good health.

The CDR3 has the sequence CASSEGQGASYNSPLHF. The DNA sequence reads TGTGCCAGCAGCGAGGGACAGGGGGCCTCCTATAATTCACCCCTCCACTTT. Here the chain combines TRBV25-1 and TRBJ1-6; 12 of the junction bases match TRBD1. The germline V gene provides CDR1 MGHDK and CDR2 SYGVNS. The CDR3 has 17 amino acids, counting the end cysteine and phenylalanine. CDR3 DNA is the only sequence kept; it has 51 bases, read in frame from the first base. Trimming removed 6 bases from V and 0 bases from J; the gene matches leave 3 bases unexplained.